The clone carrying this TCR beta chain was counted a few times. Its antigen remains unknown. Hyperthyroidism of Graves' type that showed no ophthalmopathy progression within 18 months was stable. The ends were cut back, 0 bases at V and 8 bases at J, with 6 bases in the middle. The CDR3 extends over 12 amino acids. The germline V gene encodes CDR1 LNHNV and CDR2 YYDKDF (reference sequence). Researchers amplified the TCR beta CDR3 regions from RNA transcripts. First-round RT-PCR of the TCR CDR3 relied on the HTBI primer set. TCRdb reprocessed the multiplex PCR reads with MiXCR, giving one entry per CDR3 protein. The sample lists 300,000 to 450,000 distinct CDR3 sequences; 25% were seen once. This specimen belongs to a study of T cells in Graves' hyperthyroidism and ophthalmopathy. Study-level points and caveats: Most thyroid clonotypes expanded above 0.001 were also detected in blood.

The sample comprised blood. The V gene is TRBV15, the J gene TRBJ2-3; no definite D call. The origin of this receptor is a man in his fifties or sixties with Graves' hyperthyroidism. The CDR3 DNA sequence: TGTGCCACCAGCAGAGATCGATCTACGCAGTATTTT. It is translated as CATSRDRSTQYF.